A selection of T cell receptor beta chains follows, all from one sample in a study of blood T cell repertoires in COVID-19. Assay: immunoSEQ multiplex PCR; the TCRdb copy retains only in-frame clones and omits some. The sample yields 270,000 or so clones, less than 85% seen once. Sample: peripheral blood. These receptors were taken from a woman aged 18-30 years with acute or convalescent COVID-19. Both conserved end residues are trimmed from each CDR3.

v_call: TRBV5-4
j_call: TRBJ2-1
cdr3_aa: ASSSNRELGSSEQF

v_call: TRBV4-1
j_call: TRBJ2-7
cdr3_aa: ASSQDDFYEQY

v_call: TRBV27
j_call: TRBJ1-6
cdr3_aa: ASSLWGQGNSPLH

v_call: TRBV5-8
j_call: TRBJ1-4
cdr3_aa: ASSLGGWTAEKLF

v_call: TRBV11-1
j_call: TRBJ2-3
cdr3_aa: ASSLAPRGTDTQY

v_call: TRBV28
j_call: TRBJ1-1
cdr3_aa: ASSSPVNTEAF

v_call: TRBV7-9
j_call: TRBJ1-4
cdr3_aa: ASSLPGGWSEKLF

v_call: TRBV7-2
j_call: TRBJ2-1
cdr3_aa: ASSFAAGSYNEQF

v_call: TRBV27
j_call: TRBJ2-2
cdr3_aa: ASSLVSGGNTGELF

v_call: TRBV2
j_call: TRBJ2-2
cdr3_aa: ASSLSGANTGELF

v_call: TRBV4-3
j_call: TRBJ2-1
cdr3_aa: ASSQDSGRANEQF

v_call: TRBV4-3
j_call: TRBJ2-7
cdr3_aa: ASSQEWGGGSHEQY

v_call: TRBV27
j_call: TRBJ2-3
cdr3_aa: ASSRDRGTDTQY

v_call: TRBV11-2
j_call: TRBJ2-1
cdr3_aa: ASSQDYVEQF

v_call: TRBV7-2
j_call: TRBJ1-3
cdr3_aa: ASSLAPGSGGNTIY

v_call: TRBV6-5
j_call: TRBJ2-1
cdr3_aa: ASSSIPGEQF

v_call: TRBV24-1
j_call: TRBJ2-1
cdr3_aa: ATKASTGPYNEQF

v_call: TRBV6-5
j_call: TRBJ1-1
cdr3_aa: ASSYSGRGVTEAF

v_call: TRBV29-1
j_call: TRBJ2-7
cdr3_aa: SVDRQGHDEQY

v_call: TRBV5-1
j_call: TRBJ1-3
cdr3_aa: ASSLLGQGGNTIY

v_call: TRBV15
j_call: TRBJ2-3
cdr3_aa: ATSRWREFTDTQY

v_call: TRBV30
j_call: TRBJ2-7
cdr3_aa: AWAGGHSEQY

v_call: TRBV28
j_call: TRBJ2-1
cdr3_aa: ASSSGTSGPYNEQF

v_call: TRBV6-9
j_call: TRBJ2-5
cdr3_aa: ASSWVAGGQETQY

v_call: TRBV4-2
j_call: TRBJ1-2
cdr3_aa: ASSQDQRGDEYGYT

v_call: TRBV11-2
j_call: TRBJ1-1
cdr3_aa: ASESSIGPAF

v_call: TRBV18
j_call: TRBJ1-4
cdr3_aa: ASSHFDSTLEKLF

v_call: TRBV30
j_call: TRBJ1-2
cdr3_aa: AWSKGVFNYGYT

v_call: TRBV7-2
j_call: TRBJ1-1
cdr3_aa: ASSSWGGNTEAF

v_call: TRBV10-2
j_call: TRBJ2-5
cdr3_aa: ASRLAGGETQY

v_call: TRBV7-3
j_call: TRBJ2-7
cdr3_aa: ASSLGGQGYEQY

v_call: TRBV11-2
j_call: TRBJ2-7
cdr3_aa: ASSLGTLLAGGTYEQY

v_call: TRBV28
j_call: TRBJ1-1
cdr3_aa: ASSSAGGGVTEAF

v_call: TRBV30
j_call: TRBJ1-2
cdr3_aa: AWTQGLPLGGYT

v_call: TRBV12-3/TRBV12-4
j_call: TRBJ2-7
cdr3_aa: ASSFDRSYEQY

v_call: TRBV5-6
j_call: TRBJ1-2
cdr3_aa: ASSPTTGGYGYT

v_call: TRBV14
j_call: TRBJ2-2
cdr3_aa: ASSQDFRKTGNWTGELF

v_call: TRBV12-3/TRBV12-4
j_call: TRBJ2-2
cdr3_aa: ASSFNGELF

v_call: TRBV27
j_call: TRBJ1-1
cdr3_aa: ASSWALNTEAF

v_call: TRBV6-5
j_call: TRBJ1-3
cdr3_aa: ASSYETGSGNTIY